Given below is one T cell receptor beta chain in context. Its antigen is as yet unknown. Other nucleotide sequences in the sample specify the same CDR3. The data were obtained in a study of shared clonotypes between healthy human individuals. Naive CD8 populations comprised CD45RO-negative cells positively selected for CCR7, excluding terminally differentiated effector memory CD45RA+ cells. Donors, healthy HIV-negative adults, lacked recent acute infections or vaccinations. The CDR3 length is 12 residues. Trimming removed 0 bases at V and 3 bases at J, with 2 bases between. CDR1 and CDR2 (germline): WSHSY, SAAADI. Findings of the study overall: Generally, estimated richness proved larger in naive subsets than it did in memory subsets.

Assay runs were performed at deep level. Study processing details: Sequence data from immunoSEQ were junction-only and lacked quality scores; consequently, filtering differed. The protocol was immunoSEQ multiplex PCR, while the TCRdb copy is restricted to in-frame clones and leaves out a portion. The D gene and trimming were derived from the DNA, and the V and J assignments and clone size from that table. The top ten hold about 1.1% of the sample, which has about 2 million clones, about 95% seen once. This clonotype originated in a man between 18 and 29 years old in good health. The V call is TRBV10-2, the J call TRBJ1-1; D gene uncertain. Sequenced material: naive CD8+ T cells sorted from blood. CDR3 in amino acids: CASSESYTEAFF. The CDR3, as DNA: TGCGCCAGCAGTGAGTCATACACTGAAGCTTTCTTT.